The clone carrying this T cell receptor (beta chain) was seen many times. Its antigen is unknown. Patients aged 18 to 65 had newly diagnosed hyperthyroidism that had lasted under 2 months. The sample belongs to a study of T cells in Graves' hyperthyroidism and ophthalmopathy. Study outcomes and limitations: Researchers found most expanded thyroid clonotypes above 0.001 in blood as well.

TCR beta CDR3 regions were amplified from RNA. The TCR CDR3 first-round RT-PCR relied on the HTBI primer set. TCRdb re-called the multiplex PCR reads through MiXCR, storing one row per CDR3 protein. The sample carries hundreds of thousands of distinct CDR3 sequences, about 14% recorded once. The sequencing input was blood. This receptor was obtained from a woman in her twenties or thirties with Graves' hyperthyroidism that later progressed to Graves' ophthalmopathy.

CDR3 coding DNA: TGTGCCAGCAGCTCTTTCCAAGAGACCCAGTACTTC. Translated: CASSSFQETQYF. The chain has TRBV7-9 and TRBJ2-5, with no clear D. Trimming pared 4 bases from V and 1 base from J, leaving 4 bases between. The CDR3 runs 12 residues. Germline values: CDR1 SEHNR, CDR2 FQNEAQ (reference sequence).